The sequence of this TCR beta chain was determined in a study of neurological immune-mediated disorders. The time point is: longitudinal time-point 1 (baseline). This clonotype was found many times. Antigen: not known. It was by 5'RACE with 10-nucleotide random UMIs that the cDNA was made. A single record per CDR3 protein comes from TCRdb applying MiXCR to the 5' RACE reads. This sample yields tens of thousands of distinct CDR3 sequences, of which about a tenth are seen a single time; about 1.6% belongs to the top ten. Broader study findings: The absence of shared CDR3 amino acid sequences among expanded clones across subjects suggests private repertoires in all groups.

V lost 0 bases, J lost 4 bases, and 16 bases lay in between. CDR1 MNHEY and CDR2 SVGAGI come from the germline V gene. CDR3 length: 16 amino acids. J is TRBJ2-7 and V is TRBV6-5, with a possible D match to TRBD2 (5 bases). The sample taken for sequencing was PBMCs. The sequence was obtained from a middle-aged woman in good health. CDR3 sequence reads: CASSYSNPPGDYEQYF. CDR3 DNA sequence: TGTGCCAGCAGTTACTCGAACCCCCCCGGGGATTACGAGCAGTACTTC.